A selection of T cell receptor beta chains follows, all from one sample in a study of T-cell memory formation after mild COVID-19. Via MiXCR, TCRdb re-called the 5' RACE reads, giving one row per CDR3 protein. The data hold a few hundred thousand distinct CDR3 sequences, with more than 20% observed a single time. Sequencing was done on a sample of PBMCs or a T cell subset sorted from them (not recorded which). The receptors originated from an adult woman who had mild COVID-19 (a few samples of this study predate the infection). Cell type and time point are not known. Each CDR3 is given with its conserved first and last residue. The D gene is left open where the match is weak. For some rows the clone size is stated as once, few or many, or as a class when expanded; others skip it.

v_gene	abundance	j_gene	d_gene	len	CDR3nt	CDR3aa
TRBV5-1	.	TRBJ1-6	TRBD1	18	TGCGCCAGCAGGTCCGGGACAGCCCTCTCTTTTGATAATTCACCCCTCCACTTT	CASRSGTALSFDNSPLHF
TRBV20-1	.	TRBJ1-2	TRBD1	13	TGCAGTGCCCAGACAGGGGTCTTGTATGGCTACACCTTC	CSAQTGVLYGYTF
TRBV27	few	TRBJ1-1	.	16	TGTGCCAGCAGTACTGGGTGGGGGGCCCTGAACACTGAAGCTTTCTTT	CASSTGWGALNTEAFF
TRBV27	.	TRBJ2-3	.	16	TGTGCCAGCAGCCCCGGGTCCCCTCTTGGTACAGATACGCAGTATTTT	CASSPGSPLGTDTQYF
TRBV24-1	.	TRBJ2-1	.	14	TGTGCCACCTCTAAAGGGGGGTCCTACAATGAGCAGTTCTTC	CATSKGGSYNEQFF
TRBV5-1	.	TRBJ2-1	.	15	TGCGCCAGCAAGCTTGCGGGACAGTCCTACAATGAGCAGTTCTTC	CASKLAGQSYNEQFF
TRBV9	.	TRBJ2-7	.	14	TGTGCCAGCAGCGCCAGGGTTGGACGATACGAGCAGTACTTC	CASSARVGRYEQYF
TRBV7-2	.	TRBJ2-7	.	14	TGTGCCAGCAGCTTAGTCCCCCAGGGGCAGGGGCAGTACTTC	CASSLVPQGQGQYF
TRBV20-1	.	TRBJ2-5	.	13	TGCAGTGCTAGAAAGACAGTACAAGAGACCCAGTACTTC	CSARKTVQETQYF
TRBV4-1	few	TRBJ2-6	.	16	TGCGCCAGCAGCCAAGATTCGAGCCTCGGGGCCAACGTCCTGACTTTC	CASSQDSSLGANVLTF
TRBV27	few	TRBJ2-7	TRBD2	16	TGTGCCAGCAGTCCCACTAGCGGGGCTACTTACTACGAGCAGTACTTC	CASSPTSGATYYEQYF
TRBV20-1	few	TRBJ2-5	TRBD2	12	TGCAGTGCCCCGGGACTAGTCGAGACCCAGTACTTC	CSAPGLVETQYF
TRBV5-6	.	TRBJ2-5	.	14	TGTGCCAGCAGCTTGGGCCGAATGCAAGAGACCCAGTACTTC	CASSLGRMQETQYF